The T cell receptor (beta chain) described here comes from a study of blood T cell repertoires in COVID-19. Overall study: The United States, Italy and Spain provided the acute and convalescent COVID-19 samples. T cells, B-cell-depleted T cells, or PBMCs supplied cDNA or gDNA.

The CDR3 length is 14 residues. V lost 1 base, J lost 7 bases, and 13 bases lay in between. Germline V gene sequence: CDR1 SGHAT, CDR2 FQNNGV. In the original analysis: Estimated nucleated cell counts came from reference gene primer amplification. Sequencing was performed with immunoSEQ multiplex PCR; in TCRdb, only in-frame clones are kept and a portion is missing. V, J and clone size were drawn from that table, and D and trimming were deduced from the DNA. Here the sample spans approximately 170,000 clones, around nine tenths being singletons. The chain links TRBV11-2 to TRBJ1-2, with D possibly matching TRBD1 (5 bases). Sequencing used peripheral blood. This receptor was obtained from a man aged 65 to 85 with acute or convalescent COVID-19. For the CDR3, the DNA is TGTGCCAGCAGCTTAGCAGGGAGGGAAAGTGGCTACACCTTC. It translates to CASSLAGRESGYTF.